These 25 T cell receptor beta chains came from one sample sequenced in a study of Graves' ophthalmopathy and Graves' hyperthyroidism. RNA transcripts were the template, and TCR beta CDR3 regions were amplified from them. HTBI primers were used in a first-round RT-PCR, which preceded a second-round multiplex PCR. TCRdb reprocessed the multiplex PCR reads via MiXCR and lists one record per CDR3 protein. The data hold 500,000 to 800,000 distinct CDR3 sequences, with about two fifths observed a single time. Sequencing input: peripheral blood. The source is an adult man with Graves' ophthalmopathy.

At least ten counts were recorded for this clonotype. This chain uses TRBV7-2 with TRBJ1-4; no clear D. Between the trimmed V and J ends, which lost 6 bases and 4 bases, there was a span of 6 bases. This CDR3 spans 12 amino acids. The V gene's germline CDR1 is SGHTA and CDR2 FQGNSA. In DNA, the CDR3 is TGTGCCAGCAGTTATGTTAATGAAAAACTGTTTTTT. Its translation: CASSYVNEKLFF.

At least ten counts were recorded for this clonotype. The chain carries TRBV12-5 and TRBJ1-5, with D unclear. Per the germline V gene, CDR1 is LGHNT and CDR2 is FRNRAP. V lost 1 base, J lost 3 bases, and 7 bases lay in between. This CDR3 spans 14 amino acids. Written as DNA, the CDR3 is TGTGCTAGTGGTTTGGCACTTGACAATCAGCCCCAGCATTTT. This translates into CASGLALDNQPQHF.

With respect to this clonotype: A much larger clone differs from this one at a single base, so this may be a read error. In this CDR3 the conserved last residue, phenylalanine or tryptophan, is missing, so a read error is likely. The chain employs TRBV24-1 and TRBJ1-1; perhaps TRBD1 as D (6 bases). The CDR3 totals 13 residues. V lost 5 bases, J lost 4 bases, and 10 bases lay in between. Germline assignment: CDR1 KGHDR and CDR2 SFDVKD. The CDR3 protein is CATSGGLGTEAFL. CDR3 DNA: TGTGCCACCAGTGGGGGGCTGGGCACTGAAGCTTTCCTT.

A word on this clonotype: A much larger clone sits a single nucleotide away, making a read error possible. The chain employs TRBV10-3 and TRBJ1-5; D gene ambiguous. The length of the CDR3 is 15 residues. Deletions cut 5 bases from V and 0 bases from J, with 11 bases between. Germline lookup yields CDR1 ENHRY and CDR2 SYGVKD. CDR3 protein: CAISYSSVSNQPQHF. For the CDR3, the DNA is TGTGCCATCAGTTACTCGTCAGTTAGCAATCAGCCCCAGCATTTT.

On this clonotype: Its ends do not fully match the called genes, so a read error is possible. The chain couples TRBV29-1 to TRBJ2-7; 7 positions match TRBD1. The germline gives CDR1 SQVTM, CDR2 ANQGSEA. This CDR3 is built from 13 residues. In DNA, the CDR3 is TGCAGCGTTGACAGGGGGAGCTCCTACGGGCAGTACTTC. Translating it yields CSVDRGSSYGQYF.

In this sample, this clonotype turned up many times. This chain links TRBV7-8 with TRBJ2-2; D may be TRBD2 (6 bases). The CDR3 extends over 15 amino acids. Between the trimmed V and J ends, which lost 5 bases and 3 bases, there was a span of 13 bases. The germline V gene has CDR1 SGHVS and CDR2 FQNEAQ. CDR3 coding DNA: TGTGCCAGCAGCGCCGGGACTGTCCACACCGGGGAGCTGTTTTTT. Encoded protein: CASSAGTVHTGELFF.

This rearrangement joins TRBV9 to TRBJ2-2, with a possible D match to TRBD2 (6 bases). Germline V gene lookup returns CDR1 SGDLS and CDR2 YYNGEE. Between the trimmed V and J ends, which lost 4 bases and 6 bases, there was a span of 16 bases. The CDR3 covers 15 residues. The CDR3 here is CASSRREAEAGELFF. The CDR3 region has the DNA TGTGCCAGCAGCAGAAGGGAGGCCGAGGCCGGGGAGCTGTTTTTT.

This clonotype was seen many times. V is TRBV25-1 and J is TRBJ1-5, with 10 nucleotides matching TRBD1. The CDR3 totals 18 residues. CDR1 is MGHDK and CDR2 is SYGVNS in the germline V gene. After removal of 5 bases from V and 4 bases from J, the junction contained 14 bases not matched to a gene. The CDR3 DNA follows: TGTGCCAGCAGTCCGGGACAGGGGTTTTTGGGAGGGAATCAGCCCCAGCATTTT. This codes for CASSPGQGFLGGNQPQHF. Full variable domain (rest looked up from reference TRBV25-1 and TRBJ1-5): EADIYQTPRYLVIGTGKKITLECSQTMGHDKMYWYQQDPGMELHLIHYSYGVNSTEKGDLSSESTVSRIRTEHFPLTLESARPSHTSQYLCASSPGQGFLGGNQPQHFGDGTRLSIL.

The V call is TRBV10-3, the J call TRBJ2-3, with D uncertain. In germline, CDR1 is ENHRY, CDR2 SYGVKD. V was cut by 6 bases and J by 2 bases, with 15 bases left in between. The CDR3 totals 15 residues. The CDR3 spells CAISSDLQNTDTQYF. The CDR3 DNA follows: TGTGCCATCAGCTCGGACCTTCAAAACACAGATACGCAGTATTTT.

In its sample, this clonotype was seen many times. V usage is TRBV4-1 and J usage is TRBJ2-5; tentatively, D is TRBD1 (5 bases). The CDR3 is 14 amino acids. V gave up 5 bases and J gave up 5 bases, with 15 bases separating them. Germline loops: CDR1 MGHRA, CDR2 YSYEKL. The CDR3 loop reads CASSDVGAYETQYF. CDR3 nucleotide sequence: TGCGCCAGCAGCGACGTAGGGGCATATGAGACCCAGTACTTC.

This clonotype was seen at least ten times. The chain joins TRBV7-9 to TRBJ1-4; D is unresolved. Germline V lookup: CDR1 SEHNR, CDR2 FQNEAQ (reference sequence). The V gene lost 1 base and the J gene lost 4 bases, with 10 bases spanning the gap. CDR3 size: 15 residues. The CDR3 bases are TGTGCCAGCAGCTTAGGTTCGGAGGTTAATGAAAAACTGTTTTTT. This encodes CASSLGSEVNEKLFF.

The chain combines TRBV19 with TRBJ2-3, with D uncertain. V lost 9 bases and J lost 5, with 15 bases in between. CDR1 LNHDA and CDR2 SQIVND come from the germline V gene (reference sequence). This CDR3 has 13 amino acids. The CDR3 reads CASSPGVIDTQYF. The DNA of the CDR3 is TGTGCCAGCTCACCAGGAGTCATAGATACGCAGTATTTT.

The chain recombines TRBV29-1 with TRBJ2-5; D unclear. From germline, CDR1 is SQVTM and CDR2 ANQGSEA. Between the trimmed V and J ends, which lost 7 bases and 3 bases, there was a span of 9 bases. The CDR3 has 11 residues. CDR3 DNA sequence: TGCAGCGCCCAGGTGGAAGAGACCCAGTACTTC. It is translated as CSAQVEETQYF.

A note on this clonotype: This may stem from a read error, because a much larger clone lies one nucleotide away. The CDR3 protein is CSAAEGRAYEQYF. The CDR3 nucleotides are TGCAGTGCAGCGGAGGGTAGGGCCTACGAGCAGTACTTC. This chain uses TRBV29-1 with TRBJ2-7, with a possible D match to TRBD2 (6 bases). Germline CDR1 reads SQVTM; CDR2 reads ANQGSEA. This CDR3 has 13 amino acids.

This clonotype was observed many times. The rearrangement links TRBV20-1 to TRBJ1-1, with D unclear. The V gene lost 6 bases and the J gene lost 1 base, with 18 bases spanning the gap. CDR3 length: 15 residues. Germline CDR1 reads DFQATT; CDR2 reads SNEGSKA (reference sequence). The CDR3 here is CSAKLKGRTNTEAFF. The CDR3 coding sequence is TGCAGTGCCAAGTTGAAGGGAAGAACGAACACTGAAGCTTTCTTT.

J is TRBJ2-5 and V is TRBV24-1; D unclear. Germline values: CDR1 KGHDR, CDR2 SFDVKD. Trimming removed 4 bases from V and 2 bases from J, with 13 bases in between. The CDR3 spans 15 residues. The CDR3 DNA reads as TGTGCCACCAGTGACCTAAGACAACCGCAAGAGACCCAGTACTTC. Its protein product is CATSDLRQPQETQYF.

J is TRBJ2-5 and V is TRBV5-1, with D hard to call. The CDR3 has 9 residues. Germline CDR1 reads SGHRS; CDR2 reads YFSETQ. The V end was cut by 4 bases, the J end by 9 bases, with 4 bases between. As DNA, the CDR3 is TGCGCCAGCAGCACTTCCCAGTACTTC. Translating gives CASSTSQYF.

This clonotype has more than one count but fewer than ten. V usage is TRBV4-2 and J usage is TRBJ2-7, with TRBD1 matching 8 bases. The CDR3 sequence is 14 residues long. CDR1 and CDR2 from the germline V gene are LGHNA and YNFKEQ. V lost 3 bases and J lost 3; bases outside the gene matches: 4. CDR3 amino acids: CASSHSDRGYEQYF. CDR3 bases: TGTGCCAGCAGCCATTCCGACAGGGGCTACGAGCAGTACTTC.

The chain links TRBV25-1 to TRBJ2-3; 8 nucleotides agree with TRBD2. This CDR3 is 15 amino acids long. In germline, CDR1 is MGHDK, CDR2 SYGVNS. With 7 bases clipped from V and 0 bases from J, the junction kept 6 bases outside the gene matches. Written as DNA, the CDR3 is TGTGCCAGCACTTCGGGAGGGGCTAGCACAGATACGCAGTATTTT. The encoded protein is CASTSGGASTDTQYF.

In nucleotides, the CDR3 is TGTGCCATCAGTAGCGGGGGGTTCAGCACAGATACGCAGTATTTT. Protein: CAISSGGFSTDTQYF. The chain carries TRBV10-3 and TRBJ2-3, with 9 bases matching TRBD2. CDR1 and CDR2 (germline): ENHRY, SYGVKD. The CDR3 extends over 15 amino acids. V shed 5 bases, J shed 0 bases, and the junction held 3 bases outside the gene matches.

The genes are TRBV12-3 or TRBV12-4 and TRBJ1-2; TRBD1 matches 7 bases. The trim removed 5 bases at V and 4 bases at J, leaving 7 bases unmatched. The CDR3 totals 14 residues. The CDR3 reads CASSRRGLGYGYTF. The DNA of the CDR3 is TGTGCCAGCAGTCGTAGGGGGCTCGGCTATGGCTACACCTTC.

The chain has TRBV5-6 and TRBJ1-4; D not certain. Trimming removed 4 bases from V and 8 bases from J, with 12 bases in between. This CDR3 has 13 residues. Germline CDR1 reads SGHDT; CDR2 reads YYEEEE. CDR3 sequence reads: CASSKPLAEKLFF. The CDR3 region has the DNA TGTGCCAGCAGCAAACCACTAGCGGAAAAACTGTTTTTT.

As regards this clonotype: Since a much larger clone is just one base distant, this may be a read error. V usage is TRBV7-8 and J usage is TRBJ2-7; a weak D match, TRBD1 (5 bases). The CDR3 has 16 residues. Germline-derived CDR1 and CDR2 are SGHVS and FQNEAQ. Here the CDR3 DNA reads TGTGCCGGCAGCCTACCCGGTGGCAGGGTATCCTACGAGCAGTACTTC. Translating it yields CAGSLPGGRVSYEQYF.

This clonotype was seen repeatedly, ten times or more. The chain couples TRBV7-8 to TRBJ1-2; unclear D gene. This CDR3 has 14 amino acids. The ends were cut back, 1 base at V and 4 bases at J, with 10 bases in the middle. Germline-derived CDR1 and CDR2 are SGHVS and FQNEAQ. CDR3: CASSLEAQVYGYTF. CDR3 DNA sequence: TGTGCCAGCAGCTTAGAGGCCCAAGTCTATGGCTACACCTTC.

The J gene is TRBJ2-6, the V gene TRBV7-3, with D possibly being TRBD1 (5 bases). The CDR3 is made up of 16 amino acids. Between the trimmed V and J ends, which lost 9 bases and 0 bases, there was a span of 15 bases. The germline V gene has CDR1 SGHTA and CDR2 FQGTGA. The CDR3 DNA follows: TGTGCCAGGAGGACATCAGGAAGCTCTGGGGCCAACGTCCTGACTTTC. Amino acids: CARRTSGSSGANVLTF.